The source of this T cell receptor (beta chain) is a study of blood T cell repertoires in COVID-19. Turning to the study itself: The origin of the acute and convalescent COVID-19 samples was the United States, Italy and Spain. In each case, the material was cDNA or gDNA derived from T cells, B-cell-depleted T cells, or PBMCs.

As processed by the authors: Amplification from reference gene primers served as the basis for estimated nucleated cell counts. Profiling relied on immunoSEQ multiplex PCR, and the TCRdb table lists in-frame clones only, not all of them. The V and J calls and clone size were taken over from that table, and D and trimming were inferred from the DNA. The sample lists tens of thousands of clones, approximately 90% occurring once. The CDR3 is 17 residues long. After removal of 4 bases from V and 5 bases from J, the junction contained 15 bases not matched to a gene. CDR1 LGHNA and CDR2 YNFKEQ come from the germline V gene.

This rearrangement joins TRBV4-2 to TRBJ2-3; 7 bases are shared with TRBD2. The source material was peripheral blood. The TCR comes from a human donor in a cohort sampled during active COVID-19. DNA for the CDR3: TGTGCCAGCAGCCTGTCGCTAGCGGAGGAGCCAAAAGATACGCAGTATTTT. It yields the protein CASSLSLAEEPKDTQYF.